This T cell receptor beta chain was recorded in a study of T-cell memory formation after mild COVID-19. Background on the study: The study found TCR clusters largely donor specific.

In this sample, this clonotype turned up a few times. The antigen is undetermined. There are 18 residues in the CDR3. Germline trimming cut 6 bases from V and 6 bases from J; bases unmatched to any gene: 11. Study-wide points: Whether day 37 second-wave clones are SARS-CoV-2-specific was not confirmed. For contracting clones, CD4+ ones sat mainly in CM and EM, CD8+ in EMRA. A second wave expanding day 15 to 37 was CD4+-biased; contracting clones were balanced.

MiXCR was run by TCRdb on the 5' RACE reads, yielding one entry per CDR3 protein. The sample yields 150,000 or so distinct CDR3 sequences, roughly 30% seen once. The sequence was obtained from an adult woman who had mild COVID-19 (a few samples of this study predate the infection). Cell type and time point are not known. This chain connects TRBV12-3 or TRBV12-4 to TRBJ2-1; 16 bases are a match to TRBD2. Source material: PBMCs or a T cell subset sorted from them (not recorded which). CDR3 DNA sequence: TGTGCCAGCAGCCCGATGCCCGGGACTAGCGGGAGGGCCAATGAGCAGTTCTTC. Its translation is CASSPMPGTSGRANEQFF.